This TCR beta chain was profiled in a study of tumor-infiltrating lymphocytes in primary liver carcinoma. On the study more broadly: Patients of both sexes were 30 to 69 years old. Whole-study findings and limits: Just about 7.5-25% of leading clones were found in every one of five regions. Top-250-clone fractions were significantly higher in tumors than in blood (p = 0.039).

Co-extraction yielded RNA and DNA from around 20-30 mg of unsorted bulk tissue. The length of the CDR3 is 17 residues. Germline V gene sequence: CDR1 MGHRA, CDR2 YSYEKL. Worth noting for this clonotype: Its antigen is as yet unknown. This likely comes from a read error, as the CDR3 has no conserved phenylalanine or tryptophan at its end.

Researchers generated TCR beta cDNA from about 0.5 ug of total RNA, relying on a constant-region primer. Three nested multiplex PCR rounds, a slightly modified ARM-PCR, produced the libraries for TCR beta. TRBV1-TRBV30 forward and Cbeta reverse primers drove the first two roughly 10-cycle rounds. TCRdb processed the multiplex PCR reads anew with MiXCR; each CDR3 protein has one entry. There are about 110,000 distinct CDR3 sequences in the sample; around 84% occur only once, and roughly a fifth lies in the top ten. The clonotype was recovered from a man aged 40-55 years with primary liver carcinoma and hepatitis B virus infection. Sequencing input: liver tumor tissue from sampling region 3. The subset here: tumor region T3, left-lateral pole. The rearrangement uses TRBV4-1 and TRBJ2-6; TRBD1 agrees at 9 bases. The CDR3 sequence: CASSHGTGHSGANVLTL. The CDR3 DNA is TGCGCCAGCAGCCATGGGACAGGGCACTCTGGAGCCAACGTCCTGACTCTC.